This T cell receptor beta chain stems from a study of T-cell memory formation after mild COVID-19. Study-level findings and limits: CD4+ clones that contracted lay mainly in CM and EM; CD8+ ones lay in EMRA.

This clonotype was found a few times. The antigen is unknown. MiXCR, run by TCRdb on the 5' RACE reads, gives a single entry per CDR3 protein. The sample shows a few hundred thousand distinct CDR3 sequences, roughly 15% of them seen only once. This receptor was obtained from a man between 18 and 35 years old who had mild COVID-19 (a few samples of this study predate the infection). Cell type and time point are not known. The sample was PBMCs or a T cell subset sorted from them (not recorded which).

CDR3 amino acids: CASSQDRQGFQETQYF. Here the CDR3 DNA reads TGTGCCAGCAGCCAAGATAGGCAGGGCTTCCAAGAGACCCAGTACTTC. This chain links TRBV4-2 with TRBJ2-5, with D possibly being TRBD1 (5 bases). The germline gives CDR1 LGHNA, CDR2 YNFKEQ. Trimming left V 0 bases short and J 1 base short, with 12 bases between. CDR3 length: 16 residues.